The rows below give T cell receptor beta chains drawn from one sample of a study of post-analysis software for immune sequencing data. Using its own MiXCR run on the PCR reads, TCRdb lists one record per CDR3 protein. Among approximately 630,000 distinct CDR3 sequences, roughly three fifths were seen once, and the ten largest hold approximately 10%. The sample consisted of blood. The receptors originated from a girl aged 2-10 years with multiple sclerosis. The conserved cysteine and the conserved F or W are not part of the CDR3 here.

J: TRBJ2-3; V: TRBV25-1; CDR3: ASSDRGGLTDTQY
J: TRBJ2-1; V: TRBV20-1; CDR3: SAGSDEQF
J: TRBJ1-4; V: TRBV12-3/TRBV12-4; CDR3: ASSVSQGARNEKLF
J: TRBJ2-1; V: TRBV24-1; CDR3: ATSDSGGSYNEQF
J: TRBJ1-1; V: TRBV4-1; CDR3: ASSPSAGMNTEAF
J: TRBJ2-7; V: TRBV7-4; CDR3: ASSLGGTETYYEQY
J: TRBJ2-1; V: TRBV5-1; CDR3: ASSLATLGSGRSYNEQF
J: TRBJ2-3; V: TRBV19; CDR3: ASSIDLAGGQDTQY
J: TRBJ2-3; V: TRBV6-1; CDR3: ASIYRDRELAGDKDTQY
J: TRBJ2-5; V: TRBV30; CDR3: AWRGLAGEETQY
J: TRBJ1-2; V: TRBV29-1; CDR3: SVEDRGRLYGYT
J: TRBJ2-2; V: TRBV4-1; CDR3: ASSQDTGAVGAGELF
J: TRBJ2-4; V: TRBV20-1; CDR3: SARDGGTKNIQY
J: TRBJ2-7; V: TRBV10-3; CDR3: AISETSGRRAYEQY
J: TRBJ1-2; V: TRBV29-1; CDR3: SVGRTGGYGYT
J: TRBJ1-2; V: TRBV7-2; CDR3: ASSSRGNNYGYT
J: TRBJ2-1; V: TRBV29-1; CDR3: SVEDPEVDEQF
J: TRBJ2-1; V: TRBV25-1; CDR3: ASSPTSGRGLSYNEQF
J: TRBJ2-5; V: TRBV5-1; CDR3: ASSPSPTRSQETQY
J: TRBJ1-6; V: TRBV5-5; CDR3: ASSFLQGDNSPLH
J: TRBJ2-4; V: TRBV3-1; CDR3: ASSREGWGPQNIQY
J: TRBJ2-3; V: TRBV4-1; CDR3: ASSQDGGQSTDTQY
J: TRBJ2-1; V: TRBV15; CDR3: ATSTQGKGRNEQF
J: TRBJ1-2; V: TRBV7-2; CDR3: ASSRGTGGASSYGYT
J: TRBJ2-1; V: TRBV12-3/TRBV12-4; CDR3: ASSPLSREQF
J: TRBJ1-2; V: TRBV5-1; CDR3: ASTGTGDEYGYT
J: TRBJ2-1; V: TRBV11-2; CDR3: ASSSQVLNEQF
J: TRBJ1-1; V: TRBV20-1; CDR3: SASELSRGYNTEAF
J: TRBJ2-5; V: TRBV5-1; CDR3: ASSPDRAVETQY
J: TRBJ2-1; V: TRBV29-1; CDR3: SVEDRDEQF
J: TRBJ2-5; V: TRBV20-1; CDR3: SASINQETQY
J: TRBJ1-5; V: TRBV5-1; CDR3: ASSVGTGVQPQH
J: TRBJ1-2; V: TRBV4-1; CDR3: ASSPVGGLYGYT
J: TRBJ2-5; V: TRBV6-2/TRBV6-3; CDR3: ASSYSLTAFYQGTQY
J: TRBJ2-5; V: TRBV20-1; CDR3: SAGRTGGDGQY
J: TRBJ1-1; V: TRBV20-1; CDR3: SARDRPGVGVNTEAF
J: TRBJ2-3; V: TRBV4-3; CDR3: ASSQGAGTGVGDTQY
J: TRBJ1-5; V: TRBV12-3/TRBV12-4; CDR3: ASSFRGDQPQH
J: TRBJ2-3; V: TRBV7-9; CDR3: ASWAGRPTDTQY
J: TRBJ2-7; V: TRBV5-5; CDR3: ASNAGLQTYEQY
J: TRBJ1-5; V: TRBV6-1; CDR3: ASSGGGDSNQPQH
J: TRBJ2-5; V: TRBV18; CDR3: ASSGGGSETQY
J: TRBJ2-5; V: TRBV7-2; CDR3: ASSSGTSGWPPETQY
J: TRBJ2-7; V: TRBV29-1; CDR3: SVGQTFYEQY
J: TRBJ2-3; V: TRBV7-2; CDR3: ASSLGTGHTDTQY
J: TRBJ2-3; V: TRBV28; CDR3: ASSLQLITDTQY
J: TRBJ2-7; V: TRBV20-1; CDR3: SAGPQREANEQY
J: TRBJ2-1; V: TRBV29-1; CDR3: SAAPVNEQF
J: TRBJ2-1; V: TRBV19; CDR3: ASSGGLAGANNEQF
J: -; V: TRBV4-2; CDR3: ASSRTGLAGPSQAYEQY
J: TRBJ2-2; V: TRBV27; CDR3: ASSSTGWRAGELF
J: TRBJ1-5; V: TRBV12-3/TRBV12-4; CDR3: ASSGLGGAVVNQPQH